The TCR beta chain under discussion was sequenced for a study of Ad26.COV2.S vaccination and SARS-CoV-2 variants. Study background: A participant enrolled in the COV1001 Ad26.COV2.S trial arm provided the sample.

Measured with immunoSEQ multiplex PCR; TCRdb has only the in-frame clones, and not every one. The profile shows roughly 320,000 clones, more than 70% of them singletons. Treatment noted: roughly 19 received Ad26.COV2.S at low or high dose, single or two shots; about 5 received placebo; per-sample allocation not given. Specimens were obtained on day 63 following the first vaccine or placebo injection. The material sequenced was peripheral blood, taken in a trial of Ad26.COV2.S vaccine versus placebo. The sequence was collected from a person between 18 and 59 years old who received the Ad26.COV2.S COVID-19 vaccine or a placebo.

Written as DNA, the CDR3 is TGCGCCAGCAGTCGTGTCGGTACAGGTCGATTAAATCAGCCCCAGCATTTT. Residues: CASSRVGTGRLNQPQHF. The chain links TRBV23-1 to TRBJ1-5; D is perhaps TRBD1 (5 bases). TRBV23-1 has ORF status, its function being uncertain. The CDR3 extends over 17 amino acids. Trimming stripped 4 bases from V and 4 bases from J, with 20 bases between.